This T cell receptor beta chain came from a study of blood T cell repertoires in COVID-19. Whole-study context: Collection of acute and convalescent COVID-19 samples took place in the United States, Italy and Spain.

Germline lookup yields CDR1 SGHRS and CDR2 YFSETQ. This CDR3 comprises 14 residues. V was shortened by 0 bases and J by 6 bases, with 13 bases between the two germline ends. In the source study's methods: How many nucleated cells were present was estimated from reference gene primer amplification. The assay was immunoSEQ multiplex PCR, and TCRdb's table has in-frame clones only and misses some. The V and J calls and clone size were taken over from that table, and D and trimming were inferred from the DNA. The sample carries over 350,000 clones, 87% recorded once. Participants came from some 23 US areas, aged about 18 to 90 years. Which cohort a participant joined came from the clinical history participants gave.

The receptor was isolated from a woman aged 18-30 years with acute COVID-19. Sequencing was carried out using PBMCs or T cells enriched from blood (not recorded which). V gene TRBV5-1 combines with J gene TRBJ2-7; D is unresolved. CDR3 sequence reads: CASSLELTQFEQYF. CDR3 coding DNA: TGCGCCAGCAGCTTGGAATTGACACAATTCGAGCAGTACTTC.